A single sample is the source of the 3 T cell receptor beta chains below, sequenced in a study of T cells in tuberculosis. Profiling relied on immunoSEQ multiplex PCR, and the TCRdb table lists in-frame clones only, not all of them. Of tens of thousands of clones in the sample, around 88% were seen once. Regarding time point: new active TB diagnosis, blood taken before or within 7 days of starting treatment. This material consisted of PBMCs, taken at tuberculosis diagnosis. The receptors were gathered from an adult with tuberculosis.

The V gene is TRBV9, the J gene TRBJ1-3; TRBD1 is a possible D gene (6 bases). The CDR3 spans 16 residues. V was clipped by 6 bases and J by 4 bases, with 20 bases between them. Germline V lookup: CDR1 SGDLS, CDR2 YYNGEE. Here the CDR3 reads CASTQEGGGSGNTIYF. The CDR3 DNA reads as TGTGCCAGCACCCAAGAAGGGGGGGGATCCGGAAACACCATATATTTT.

This clone was observed once. The CDR3 sequence is CASSSQGAGEKLFF. DNA for the CDR3: TGCGCCAGCAGCTCGCAGGGGGCGGGTGAAAAACTGTTTTTT. This chain links TRBV5-1 with TRBJ1-4, with TRBD1 matching 8 bases. Per the germline V gene, CDR1 is SGHRS and CDR2 is YFSETQ. The CDR3 covers 14 residues. Trimming at V came to 3 bases and at J to 7 bases, leaving 5 bases not matched to a gene.

This chain links TRBV28 with TRBJ1-5; D remains unclear. Per the germline V gene, CDR1 is MDHEN and CDR2 is SYDVKM. Trimming cost V 3 bases and J 6 bases, with 15 bases left between them. This CDR3 has 15 residues. The CDR3 DNA reads TGTGCCAGCAGTTTGGGTCGCGGAGCGGCTCAGCCCCAGCATTTT. Amino acids: CASSLGRGAAQPQHF. Full variable domain (missing parts from reference TRBV28 and TRBJ1-5): DVKVTQSSRYLVKRTGEKVFLECVQDMDHENMFWYRQDPGLGLRLIYFSYDVKMKEKGDIPEGYSVSREKKERFSLILESASTNQTSMYLCASSLGRGAAQPQHFGDGTRLSIL.